These 26 T cell receptor beta chains share one sample of origin, sequenced in a study of blood T cell repertoires in COVID-19. The table came from immunoSEQ multiplex PCR; TCRdb's copy has only in-frame clones and leaves some out. The repertoire holds 130,000 to 150,000 clones, roughly 80% seen once, with approximately 5.2% in the top ten. Source material: peripheral blood. The receptors derive from a woman aged 70-85 years with COVID-19, enrolled during active disease.

This chain connects TRBV30 to TRBJ1-2; the D gene is possibly TRBD1 (5 bases). V lost 3 bases, J lost 1 base, and 15 bases lay in between. The CDR3 has 15 residues. CDR1 is GTSNPN and CDR2 is SVGIG in the germline V gene (reference sequence). This CDR3 is CAWRPTERFNYGYTF. The CDR3 nucleotides read TGTGCCTGGAGGCCGACAGAACGATTTAACTATGGCTACACCTTC. The full variable domain, rest sourced from reference TRBV30 and TRBJ1-2, is SQTIHQWPATLVQPVGSPLSLECTVEGTSNPNLYWYRQAAGRGLQLLFYSVGIGQISSEVPQNLSASRPQDRQFILSSKKLLLSDSGFYLCAWRPTERFNYGYTFGSGTRLTVV.

J is TRBJ1-1 and V is TRBV3-1 (or the pseudogene TRBV3-2), with TRBD1 matching 7 bases. CDR1 is LGHDT and CDR2 is YNNKEL in the germline V gene (reference sequence). This CDR3 contains 12 residues. V shed 7 bases, J shed 4 bases, and the junction held 3 bases outside the gene matches. The CDR3 bases are TGTGCCAGCACCCCAGGGGGCACTGAAGCTTTCTTT. The encoded protein is CASTPGGTEAFF.

The chain employs TRBV7-9 and TRBJ2-1; 7 bases fit TRBD2. Germline loops: CDR1 SEHNR, CDR2 FQNEAQ (reference sequence). The CDR3 length is 15 residues. V was clipped by 7 bases and J by 4 bases; unmatched bases: 10. For the CDR3, the DNA is TGTGCCAGCAACGGTTGGCGGGAGTCGTACAATGAGCAGTTCTTC. It encodes CASNGWRESYNEQFF.

The V gene is TRBV10-3, the J gene TRBJ2-1; no clear D gene. V shed 4 bases and J shed 10 bases, with 8 bases lying between them. Germline CDR1 and CDR2: ENHRY and SYGVKD. The CDR3 is 11 amino acids. CDR3 loop: CAISGDGEQFF. CDR3 DNA sequence: TGTGCCATCAGTGGCGACGGGGAGCAGTTCTTC.

J is TRBJ2-5 and V is TRBV9; D may be TRBD2 (5 bases). The CDR3 loop spans 14 amino acids. The V end lost 3 bases, the J end lost 4 bases, and 13 bases lay between the germline ends. Germline CDR1 and CDR2: SGDLS and YYNGEE. CDR3 sequence reads: CASSGDTRRETQYF. For the CDR3, the DNA is TGTGCCAGCAGCGGGGATACTAGACGAGAGACCCAGTACTTC. The full variable domain, its missing parts supplied by reference TRBV9 and TRBJ2-5, is DSGVTQTPKHLITATGQRVTLRCSPRSGDLSVYWYQQSLDQGLQFLIQYYNGEERAKGNILERFSAQQFPDLHSELNLSSLELGDSALYFCASSGDTRRETQYFGPGTRLLVL.

This clone was seen only a few times. The J gene is TRBJ2-1, the V gene TRBV6-5; D gene uncertain. V was cut by 7 bases and J by 0 bases, with 7 bases left in between. This CDR3 has 13 amino acids. CDR1 and CDR2 from the germline V gene are MNHEY and SVGAGI. The CDR3 spells CASNRASYNEQFF. CDR3 nucleotides: TGTGCCAGCAATAGAGCCTCCTACAATGAGCAGTTCTTC.

This chain links TRBV4-1 with TRBJ1-6, with 9 bases matching TRBD1. The V and J ends lost 3 bases and 8 bases, in that order; junction bases with no gene match: 2. Germline V lookup: CDR1 MGHRA, CDR2 YSYEKL. This CDR3 contains 14 residues. The CDR3 nucleotides read TGCGCCAGCAGCCACAGACAGGGGGATTCACCCCTCCACTTT. Its protein product is CASSHRQGDSPLHF.

J is TRBJ2-6 and V is TRBV14; 9 nucleotides line up with TRBD1. This CDR3 region has 17 residues. The germline CDR1 and CDR2 sequences are SGHDN and FVKESK. V lost 3 bases to trimming and J lost 2 bases; unmatched junction nucleotides: 5. DNA of the CDR3: TGTGCCAGCAGCCATGGACAGGGGAGGACTGGGGCCAACGTCCTGACTTTC. As protein: CASSHGQGRTGANVLTF.

The chain uses TRBV7-3 and TRBJ2-5; D unresolved. Germline V gene data show CDR1 as SGHTA and CDR2 as FQGTGA. The CDR3 has 14 amino acids. Trimming cost V 1 base and J 1 base, with 7 bases left between them. DNA of the CDR3: TGTGCCAGCAGCTTAAGCGGCAGCCAAGAGACCCAGTACTTC. Translating gives CASSLSGSQETQYF.

The chain is built from TRBV7-2 and TRBJ2-5; TRBD2 agrees at 9 bases. V gave up 7 bases and J gave up 5 bases; unmatched junction bases: 14. This CDR3 is built from 16 residues. Germline values: CDR1 SGHTA, CDR2 FQGNSA. CDR3 nucleotides: TGTGCCAGCACTCCCGCTTCCCAAGCGGGGGGCGAGACCCAGTACTTC. Its translation: CASTPASQAGGETQYF. Looking up the rest from reference TRBV7-2 and TRBJ2-5 gives the full variable domain: GAGVSQSPSNKVTEKGKDVELRCDPISGHTALYWYRQSLGQGLEFLIYFQGNSAPDKSGLPSDRFSAERTGGSVSTLTIQRTQQEDSAVYLCASTPASQAGGETQYFGPGTRLLVL.

J is TRBJ2-6 and V is TRBV7-8; D not certain. The CDR3 is 16 amino acids. Trimming shortened V by 3 bases and J by 0 bases, and 9 bases separated the two germline ends. Germline-derived CDR1 and CDR2 are SGHVS and FQNEAQ. The CDR3 here is CASSFMGVSGANVLTF. The CDR3 coding sequence is TGTGCCAGCAGCTTTATGGGCGTCTCTGGGGCCAACGTCCTGACTTTC.

The chain has TRBV7-8 and TRBJ1-2; 9 nucleotides align to TRBD1. The V segment lost 5 bases and the J segment 6 bases; nucleotides outside the gene matches: 4. CDR3 length: 13 residues. Germline CDR1 SGHVS, CDR2 FQNEAQ. The CDR3 DNA follows: TGTGCCAGCAGCCTAACAGGGGGCGATGGCTACACCTTC. This codes for CASSLTGGDGYTF. The whole variable domain, filled in from reference TRBV7-8 and TRBJ1-2, reads GAGVSQSPRYKVAKRGQDVALRCDPISGHVSLFWYQQALGQGPEFLTYFQNEAQLDKSGLPSDRFFAERPEGSVSTLKIQRTQQEDSAVYLCASSLTGGDGYTFGSGTRLTVV.

V gene TRBV24-1 combines with J gene TRBJ1-2; 7 nucleotides agree with TRBD1. The germline gives CDR1 KGHDR, CDR2 SFDVKD. V gave up 5 bases and J gave up 5 bases; unmatched junction bases: 4. The CDR3 covers 13 residues. The CDR3 region is CATSGAGGYGYTF. The CDR3 bases are TGTGCCACCAGTGGGGCAGGGGGGTATGGCTACACCTTC.

With regard to this clone: One junction end does not reproduce the germline sequence, and a read error may be involved. This chain joins TRBV11-3 and TRBJ2-5; possible D gene TRBD1, 5 bases. This CDR3 region has 11 residues. Germline V lookup: CDR1 SGHNT, CDR2 YENEEA. In DNA, the CDR3 is TGTGCCAGCAGCTTTGGTCGCTGGGGCAACTTC. Its protein product is CASSFGRWGNF.

The chain has TRBV4-3 and TRBJ2-7, with D perhaps matching TRBD2 (6 bases). Trimming cost V 0 bases and J 6 bases, with 12 bases left between them. The germline V gene encodes CDR1 LGHNA and CDR2 YSLEER. CDR3 length: 14 residues. CDR3 nucleotide sequence: TGCGCCAGCAGCCAAGACGGCAGGGAGGTCGAGCAGTACTTC. It codes for CASSQDGREVEQYF.

This clone was seen more than once but under ten times. The V call is TRBV19, the J call TRBJ1-2; 10 bases are shared with TRBD1. The CDR3 loop spans 17 amino acids. Germline trimming cut 9 bases from V and 0 bases from J; bases unmatched to any gene: 13. From germline, CDR1 is LNHDA and CDR2 SQIVND (reference sequence). The CDR3 spells CASSLGQGPKANYGYTF. DNA of the CDR3: TGTGCCAGCTCGCTGGGACAGGGGCCAAAAGCTAACTATGGCTACACCTTC.

The chain links TRBV3-1 (or the pseudogene TRBV3-2) to TRBJ2-2; 9 nucleotides line up with TRBD1. The CDR3 consists of 16 residues. CDR1 is LGHDT and CDR2 is YNNKEL in the germline V gene (reference sequence). Losses at the gene ends were 3 bases for V and 7 bases for J; bases not matched to a gene: 9. DNA for the CDR3: TGTGCCAGCAGCCATAAGACAGGGGGAATAGGCGGGGAGCTGTTTTTT. As protein: CASSHKTGGIGGELFF.

The chain uses TRBV16 and TRBJ1-2; D not resolved. This CDR3 has 13 residues. Trimming took 4 bases from V and 8 from J, leaving 14 bases between them. Per germline, CDR1 KGHSY and CDR2 FQNENV. This chain's CDR3 is CASSRLGTGGYTF. Here the CDR3 DNA reads TGTGCCAGCAGCCGCCTCGGAACGGGGGGCTACACCTTC.

This clone turned up a few times. This chain connects TRBV7-2 to TRBJ2-7, with D possibly being TRBD2 (6 bases). The CDR3 contains 13 residues. Trimming removed 0 bases at V and 6 bases at J, with 9 bases between. CDR1 is SGHTA and CDR2 is FQGNSA in the germline V gene. CDR3 residues: CASSLAGGREQYF. CDR3 bases: TGTGCCAGCAGCTTAGCGGGGGGACGCGAGCAGTACTTC.

The chain couples TRBV18 to TRBJ1-2; possible D gene TRBD1, 5 bases. The CDR3 is 12 amino acids. Germline CDR1 and CDR2: KGHSH and LQKENI. The V end was cut by 1 base, the J end by 6 bases, with 6 bases between. This CDR3 is CASSPRGDGYTF. The CDR3 nucleotides read TGTGCCAGCTCACCACGGGGGGATGGCTACACCTTC.

The sample holds one count of this clone. The chain is built from TRBV5-8 and TRBJ1-2, with D uncertain. CDR1 is SGHTS, CDR2 YDEGEE, per germline. This CDR3 region has 14 residues. V was pared by 1 base and J by 3 bases, with 10 bases between. This chain's CDR3 is CASSLRAADYGYTF. For the CDR3, the DNA is TGTGCCAGCAGCTTGAGAGCGGCGGACTATGGCTACACCTTC. Complete variable domain (other parts from reference TRBV5-8 and TRBJ1-2): EAGVTQSPTHLIKTRGQQATLRCSPISGHTSVYWYQQALGLGLQFLLWYDEGEERNRGNFPPRFSGRQFPNYSSELNVNALELEDSALYLCASSLRAADYGYTFGSGTRLTVV.

The genes are TRBV4-3 and TRBJ1-6; perhaps TRBD1 as D (5 bases). The germline V gene has CDR1 LGHNA and CDR2 YSLEER. The CDR3 length is 16 residues. The V end lost 0 bases, the J end lost 7 bases, and 13 bases lay between the germline ends. The CDR3 bases are TGCGCCAGCAGCCAAGACCACCAGGGCAGAAATTCACCCCTCCACTTT. Its translation is CASSQDHQGRNSPLHF.

V gene TRBV6-5 combines with J gene TRBJ1-3; D call uncertain. This CDR3 has 15 residues. The germline V gene has CDR1 MNHEY and CDR2 SVGAGI. The ends were cut back, 7 bases at V and 0 bases at J, with 13 bases in the middle. The CDR3 coding sequence is TGTGCCAGCACCCCAGAGACTCTCTCTGGAAACACCATATATTTT. This sequence encodes CASTPETLSGNTIYF.

V gene TRBV28 combines with J gene TRBJ1-2; unclear D gene. The CDR3 is 13 residues long. V lost 3 bases and J lost 7, with 12 bases in between. Germline V gene data show CDR1 as MDHEN and CDR2 as SYDVKM. In DNA, the CDR3 is TGTGCCAGCAGTTTGATAGGCAGCGGTGGCTACACCTTC. Encoded protein: CASSLIGSGGYTF.

The V gene is TRBV4-1, the J gene TRBJ1-3, with a weak D call TRBD1 (5 bases). Germline assignment: CDR1 MGHRA and CDR2 YSYEKL. The CDR3 is 14 residues long. V lost 1 base, J lost 8 bases, and 12 bases lay in between. CDR3 sequence reads: CASSQGGGSDTIYF. The CDR3 DNA is TGCGCCAGCAGCCAAGGCGGGGGTTCGGACACCATATATTTT.

The chain links TRBV11-2 to TRBJ2-1; D unclear. CDR3 length equals 16 residues. V dropped 5 bases and J dropped 2 bases, with 16 bases sitting between them. Germline lookup yields CDR1 SGHAT and CDR2 FQNNGV. The CDR3 DNA follows: TGTGCCAGCAGCAACCCCTCTAGTCCCCCCTACAATGAGCAGTTCTTC. Translation: CASSNPSSPPYNEQFF.